This T cell receptor beta chain was documented in a study of T cell changes during pregnancy in multiple sclerosis. The repertoire was sequenced with immunoSEQ multiplex PCR; TCRdb's copy has only in-frame clones and lacks some. The sample yields roughly 88,000 clones, 92% seen once. V was shortened by 5 bases and J by 8 bases, with 16 bases between the two germline ends. This CDR3 has 15 residues. Germline V CDR1 and CDR2: MDHEN, SYDVKM. In its sample, this clone was seen once. The chain uses TRBV28 and TRBJ2-6, with D possibly TRBD2 on 6 matching bases. Sequenced here: peripheral blood, sampled in the first trimester of pregnancy. The sequence was obtained from a female donor with multiple sclerosis, enrolled in a pregnancy study. Here the CDR3 DNA reads TGTGCCAGCAGTCCCTCCCTTGGGGGGACCAACGTCCTGACTTTC. Amino acids: CASSPSLGGTNVLTF.